These 28 T cell receptor beta chains share one sample of origin, sequenced in a study of T cell changes during pregnancy in multiple sclerosis (dated by TCRdb to the late 2010s). Libraries were made using the immunoSEQ multiplex PCR assay. The table comes from immuneACCESS by way of TCRdb, which keeps in-frame sequences with V and J called. Part of the clones is missing from these tables; in studies checked, under half for an unresolved V gene and the rest for unknown reasons. The sample records 50,000 to 70,000 clones, around 92% of which are singletons. The ten largest account for about 2% of the sample. Sequenced material: peripheral blood, taken in the third trimester of pregnancy. These receptors came from a female donor in good health, enrolled as a control in a pregnancy study.

This rearrangement joins TRBV29-1 to TRBJ1-1; D not resolved. Trimming cost V 1 base and J 1 base, with 10 bases left between them. The germline gives CDR1 SQVTM, CDR2 ANQGSEA. CDR3 length: 14 residues. The chain's CDR3 is CSVEGGRANTEAFF. The DNA for the CDR3 is TGCAGCGTTGAAGGAGGGAGGGCGAACACTGAAGCTTTCTTT. Full variable domain (remainder filled in from reference TRBV29-1 and TRBJ1-1): SAVISQKPSRDICQRGTSLTIQCQVDSQVTMMFWYRQQPGQSLTLIATANQGSEATYESGFVIDKFPISRPNLTFSTLTVSNMSPEDSSIYLCSVEGGRANTEAFFGQGTRLTVV.

V is TRBV7-8 and J is TRBJ1-5, with D possibly matching TRBD1 (6 bases). The CDR3 length is 14 residues. Germline CDR1 is SGHVS and CDR2 is FQNEAQ. Trimming pared 5 bases from V and 7 bases from J, leaving 15 bases between. CDR3 region: CASSRLGGGQPQHF. For the CDR3, the DNA is TGTGCCAGCAGCCGTTTAGGGGGTGGACAGCCCCAGCATTTT.

Regarding this clone: Compared with germline, one end of the junction differs, possibly owing to a read error. The chain combines TRBV7-7 with TRBJ2-5, with 8 positions matching TRBD2. Germline-derived CDR1 and CDR2 are SSHAT and FNYEAQ (reference sequence). The CDR3 is 14 residues long. The DNA for the CDR3 is TGTGCTAGCAGTCTAGCGGGCATGCAAGAGACCCAGTACTTC. This sequence encodes CASSLAGMQETQYF.

This chain uses TRBV5-6 with TRBJ2-3, with D possibly matching TRBD2 (6 bases). The CDR3 is 14 residues long. V gave up 6 bases and J gave up 7 bases, with 18 bases separating them. Germline CDR1 is SGHDT and CDR2 is YYEEEE. The CDR3 region has the DNA TGTGCCAGCACCCACCGGAGGGGCACGAATACGCAGTATTTT. This sequence encodes CASTHRRGTNTQYF.

This rearrangement joins TRBV30 to TRBJ1-5, with 8 positions matching TRBD1. The CDR3 loop spans 13 amino acids. V lost 5 bases and J lost 9; bases outside the gene matches: 9. Germline CDR1 GTSNPN, CDR2 SVGIG (reference sequence). The CDR3 nucleotides are TGTGCCTGGGCCGACAGGGGCGCAGGGCCCCAGCATTTT. Amino acids: CAWADRGAGPQHF.

The gene calls are TRBV11-2 and TRBJ2-7, with 8 bases lining up with TRBD2. This CDR3 region has 16 residues. Per the germline V gene, CDR1 is SGHAT and CDR2 is FQNNGV. The ends lost 1 base at V and 2 bases at J; junction bases unmatched: 7. The CDR3 reads CASSLGPRGAAYEQYF. The CDR3 DNA reads as TGTGCCAGCAGCTTAGGTCCGCGGGGGGCCGCCTACGAGCAGTACTTC.

This clone was seen once. V is TRBV7-9 and J is TRBJ2-1, with TRBD1 matching 10 bases. V was pared by 5 bases and J by 11 bases, with 12 bases of the junction left unmatched. The CDR3 spans 15 residues. Germline values: CDR1 SEHNR, CDR2 FQNEAQ (reference sequence). The CDR3 loop is CASSHQERTGGKQFF. CDR3 bases: TGTGCCAGCAGCCATCAAGAACGGACAGGGGGAAAGCAGTTCTTC.

The rearrangement joins TRBV7-2 to TRBJ2-3; D is unresolved. Per germline, CDR1 SGHTA and CDR2 FQGNSA. The CDR3 spans 14 residues. The V end was cut by 1 base, the J end by 4 bases, with 9 bases between. CDR3 residues: CASSLGSGPDTQYF. The CDR3 DNA reads TGTGCCAGCAGCTTAGGTTCGGGTCCAGATACGCAGTATTTT.

This chain connects TRBV7-9 to TRBJ2-1; 10 bases fit TRBD2. CDR3 size: 15 residues. The germline V gene encodes CDR1 SEHNR and CDR2 FQNEAQ (reference sequence). V lost 3 bases, J lost 9 bases, and 8 bases stayed unmatched. In DNA, the CDR3 is TGTGCCAGCAGCTTTCTAGCGGGAGATAGGGTTGAGCAGTTCTTC. The encoded protein is CASSFLAGDRVEQFF.

The V call is TRBV5-4, the J call TRBJ2-2; the D gene is possibly TRBD1 (5 bases). The germline V and J ends were trimmed by 3 bases and 6 bases, with 9 bases remaining between them. This CDR3 is built from 13 residues. The germline gives CDR1 SGHNT, CDR2 YYREEE (reference sequence). The DNA for the CDR3 is TGTGCCAGCAGCTGGAAACAGGCCGGGGAGCTGTTTTTT. Translation: CASSWKQAGELFF.

V gene TRBV4-1 combines with J gene TRBJ1-2, with a weak D call TRBD1 (5 bases). From germline, CDR1 is MGHRA and CDR2 YSYEKL. The CDR3 runs 14 residues. Trimming pared 1 base from V and 5 bases from J, leaving 11 bases between. This CDR3 is CASSQAQGAYGYTF. The CDR3 DNA is TGCGCCAGCAGCCAAGCGCAAGGGGCGTATGGCTACACCTTC.

V usage is TRBV28 and J usage is TRBJ2-1, with 11 positions matching TRBD1. The CDR3 contains 13 residues. V dropped 10 bases and J dropped 10; count of bases not matched to a gene: 9. From germline, CDR1 is MDHEN and CDR2 SYDVKM. CDR3 nucleotides: TGTGCCACCCTAAGGACAGGGGGCCGGGAGCAGTTCTTC. It is translated as CATLRTGGREQFF.

This chain connects TRBV5-8 to TRBJ2-7, with D tentatively TRBD2 (7 bases). V was clipped by 2 bases and J by 2 bases, with 11 bases between them. The germline gives CDR1 SGHTS, CDR2 YDEGEE. The CDR3 is made up of 14 amino acids. As DNA, the CDR3 is TGTGCCAGCAGCTTCGGGGGGCACCCCTACGAGCAGTACTTC. It encodes CASSFGGHPYEQYF.

The J gene is TRBJ2-5, the V gene TRBV19; no clear D. CDR1 LNHDA and CDR2 SQIVND come from the germline V gene (reference sequence). V gave up 3 bases and J gave up 2 bases, with 7 bases separating them. This CDR3 is built from 13 residues. CDR3 coding DNA: TGTGCCAGTAGTATTGTCACACAAGAGACCCAGTACTTC. It encodes CASSIVTQETQYF.

V gene TRBV6-1 combines with J gene TRBJ1-6; possibly TRBD1 for D (5 bases). This CDR3 contains 14 residues. Per the germline V gene, CDR1 is MNHNS and CDR2 is SASEGT. Trimming took off 7 bases at V and 12 bases at J, with 19 bases between the two ends. The CDR3 region is CASIPSVGDGPLHF. Here the CDR3 DNA reads TGTGCCAGCATCCCCTCGGTAGGGGATGGACCCCTCCACTTT.

The V call is TRBV5-1, the J call TRBJ1-3; 8 positions agree with TRBD1. The germline V gene has CDR1 SGHRS and CDR2 YFSETQ. V was clipped by 4 bases and J by 4 bases; unmatched bases: 7. There are 15 residues in the CDR3. CDR3 nucleotides: TGCGCCAGCAGCGCGGGGACAGGACCGGGAAACACCATATATTTT. Its translation: CASSAGTGPGNTIYF.

The CDR3 nucleotides are TGTGCCAGTACCAATCGAGCGGGAGGGAACAATGAGCAGTTCTTC. Protein sequence: CASTNRAGGNNEQFF. The chain employs TRBV19 and TRBJ2-1; 10 nucleotides match TRBD2. Germline values: CDR1 LNHDA, CDR2 SQIVND (reference sequence). V shed 7 bases and J 5 bases; nucleotides not matched to a gene: 8. This CDR3 spans 15 amino acids.

Here the CDR3 reads CASRGTGDNEQFF. CDR3 nucleotides: TGTGCCAGCCGCGGGACAGGGGACAATGAGCAGTTCTTC. J is TRBJ2-1 and V is TRBV6-1, with TRBD1 matching 10 bases. CDR1 and CDR2 from the germline V gene are MNHNS and SASEGT. This CDR3 spans 13 amino acids. The V segment lost 8 bases and the J segment 5 bases; nucleotides outside the gene matches: 3.

The chain recombines TRBV30 with TRBJ2-3, with 8 bases that match TRBD2. Germline-derived CDR1 and CDR2 are GTSNPN and SVGIG (reference sequence). The CDR3 runs 13 residues. V lost 6 bases and J lost 2; bases outside the gene matches: 4. CDR3 coding DNA: TGTGCCTGTTGCGGGGGGACCACAGATACGCAGTATTTT. Translating it yields CACCGGTTDTQYF. Full variable domain (missing parts from reference TRBV30 and TRBJ2-3): SQTIHQWPATLVQPVGSPLSLECTVEGTSNPNLYWYRQAAGRGLQLLFYSVGIGQISSEVPQNLSASRPQDRQFILSSKKLLLSDSGFYLCACCGGTTDTQYFGPGTRLTVL.

The rearrangement uses TRBV7-9 and TRBJ2-6, with TRBD1 as a possible D gene (6 bases). The length of the CDR3 is 18 residues. Looked up from germline, CDR1 is SEHNR and CDR2 is FQNEAQ (reference sequence). V was shortened by 1 base and J by 1 base, with 14 bases between the two germline ends. DNA of the CDR3: TGTGCCAGCAGCTTAGTCGCAGGGGTGCTTTCTGGGGCCAACGTCCTGACTTTC. Residues: CASSLVAGVLSGANVLTF. Looking up the rest from reference TRBV7-9 and TRBJ2-6 gives the full variable domain: DTGVSQNPRHKITKRGQNVTFRCDPISEHNRLYWYRQTLGQGPEFLTYFQNEAQLEKSRLLSDRFSAERPKGSFSTLEIQRTEQGDSAMYLCASSLVAGVLSGANVLTFGAGSRLTVL.

This sequence joins TRBV19 and TRBJ2-1, with TRBD2 matching 13 bases. V was clipped by 4 bases and J by 12 bases; unmatched bases: 15. The germline V gene encodes CDR1 LNHDA and CDR2 SQIVND (reference sequence). The CDR3 is 17 amino acids. The CDR3 bases are TGTGCCAGTAGTAAGACCGGGACTAGCGGGGCCTCCCTCTGGCAGTTCTTC. Protein sequence: CASSKTGTSGASLWQFF.

V is TRBV28 and J is TRBJ2-1; TRBD2 aligns across 7 bases. This CDR3 has 17 amino acids. Germline V gene data show CDR1 as MDHEN and CDR2 as SYDVKM. J lost 0 bases, V lost 2 bases, and 7 bases had no gene match. The CDR3 sequence is CASSLDSGSSSYNEQFF. Written as DNA, the CDR3 is TGTGCCAGCAGTTTAGATAGCGGGTCCAGCTCCTACAATGAGCAGTTCTTC.

The chain couples TRBV10-1 to TRBJ1-2; the match to TRBD1 covers 9 bases. V shed 6 bases, J shed 2 bases, and the junction held 7 bases outside the gene matches. There are 15 residues in the CDR3. CDR1 WNHNN and CDR2 SYGVQD come from the germline V gene (reference sequence). The CDR3 reads CASSPGTGNNYGYTF. The CDR3 DNA is TGCGCCAGCAGCCCCGGGACAGGGAACAACTATGGCTACACCTTC.

In DNA, the CDR3 is TGTGCCAGCCTAGACAGGGGTATCGCCGGGGAGCTGTTTTTT. It is translated as CASLDRGIAGELFF. This sequence joins TRBV27 and TRBJ2-2; 8 nucleotides line up with TRBD1. Germline-derived CDR1 and CDR2 are MNHEY and SMNVEV (reference sequence). This CDR3 spans 14 amino acids. The V and J ends lost 8 bases and 6 bases, in that order; junction bases with no gene match: 8.

The chain couples TRBV19 to TRBJ2-1; 7 bases map to TRBD2. This CDR3 is 17 amino acids long. Germline values: CDR1 LNHDA, CDR2 SQIVND (reference sequence). The V segment lost 8 bases and the J segment 0 bases; nucleotides outside the gene matches: 13. The CDR3 here is CASQSLAGLSSYNEQFF. CDR3 DNA sequence: TGTGCCAGTCAATCATTAGCGGGCTTGAGCTCCTACAATGAGCAGTTCTTC.

The chain uses TRBV7-2 and TRBJ1-3; the match to TRBD1 covers 8 bases. Germline V CDR1 and CDR2: SGHTA, FQGNSA. The CDR3 length is 16 residues. Trimming removed 3 bases from V and 3 bases from J; junction bases left unmatched: 7. The CDR3 nucleotides read TGTGCCAGCAGCTTCACTCAGGGGGCGCGTGGAAACACCATATATTTT. Protein: CASSFTQGARGNTIYF.

This sequence joins TRBV4-2 and TRBJ1-5; D not certain. This CDR3 spans 16 amino acids. Germline V lookup: CDR1 LGHNA, CDR2 YNFKEQ. The V end was cut by 0 bases, the J end by 0 bases, with 9 bases between. As DNA, the CDR3 is TGTGCCAGCAGCCAAGAATGGGAGTATAGCAATCAGCCCCAGCATTTT. Translation: CASSQEWEYSNQPQHF.

Here the CDR3 reads CASSLEASGGNEQFF. The CDR3 nucleotides read TGTGCCAGCAGCTTAGAGGCTAGCGGGGGCAATGAGCAGTTCTTC. This chain joins TRBV11-3 and TRBJ2-1; 10 nucleotides line up with TRBD2. This CDR3 is 15 amino acids long. The V gene end was trimmed by 0 bases and the J gene end by 6 bases; junction bases not matched to a gene: 2. Germline CDR1 SGHNT, CDR2 YENEEA.